This T cell receptor (beta chain) derives from a study of cytomegalovirus exposure and HLA in healthy donors. Study-wide findings and caveats: The listing of 150 to 200 TCR beta chains classed them as cytomegalovirus-associated. In a later analysis, common viral pathogens appeared linked to several of the most significant clusters. Cytomegalovirus status, reportedly, was diagnosed with high specificity and sensitivity by the classifier.

A remark on this clone: Its antigen remains unidentified.

This CDR3 is 15 amino acids long. Germline V gives CDR1 SEHNR, CDR2 FQNEAQ (reference sequence). After removal of 1 base from V and 4 bases from J, the junction contained 5 bases not matched to a gene. The PCR was carried out with 60 Vbeta primers and 13 Jbeta primers. Here immunoSEQ multiplex PCR was the method, and the copy in TCRdb shows in-frame clones only, minus some. Its listing shows roughly 57,000 clones. The V call is TRBV7-9, the J call TRBJ1-2, with 8 positions matching TRBD1. Sequencing was done on a sample of PBMCs. The TCR originated in a woman in her 30s in good health and CMV-seropositive. CDR3: CASSLVDRDSYGYTF. The DNA for the CDR3 is TGTGCCAGCAGCTTAGTGGACAGGGATTCCTATGGCTACACCTTC.